This TCR beta chain was recovered during a study of cytomegalovirus exposure and HLA in healthy donors. This clone was seen a handful of times. Primers for the PCR totalled 60 Vbeta and 13 Jbeta. Sequencing used immunoSEQ multiplex PCR; TCRdb keeps in-frame clones, though not all of them. The sample has some 130,000 clones; around 76% are singletons. From germline, CDR1 is GTSNPN and CDR2 SVGIG (reference sequence). The CDR3 contains 15 residues. V was trimmed by 0 bases and J by 7 bases, leaving 15 bases between them. The sequence came from a male donor in good health and CMV-seronegative. The sample taken for sequencing was PBMCs. The genes are TRBV30 and TRBJ1-4; D gene uncertain. The CDR3 DNA is TGTGCCTGGAGTGTATCAACGAGGGCTGGTGAAAAACTGTTTTTT. It codes for CAWSVSTRAGEKLFF.